This T cell receptor beta chain was recovered during a study of T cell responses to AZD1222 COVID-19 vaccine. The CDR3 runs to 13 residues. V lost 0 bases and J lost 10, with 10 bases in between. The germline CDR1 and CDR2 sequences are MNHNS and SASEGT. Study results and caveats: White British people made up most donors, females outnumbered males, and clonal diversity was possibly underestimated. Targeting of unmutated variant regions was reportedly seen in nearly half of spike-specific TCRs.

Points on this clone: Its antigen is still unknown.

Only in-frame clones appear in the TCRdb table, and some are missing; sequencing was by immunoSEQ multiplex PCR. There are some 140,000 clones in the sample; roughly 90% occur only once, and 3% to 3.5% lies in the top ten. The chain has TRBV6-1 and TRBJ2-1; D is ambiguous. This receptor was obtained from an adult in good health. Specimen: peripheral blood, collected on day 0 of AZD1222 vaccination. CDR3 nucleotides: TGTGCCAGCAGTGAAGCTCTAAGACAAGAGCAGTTCTTC. This codes for CASSEALRQEQFF.